Included here is one T cell receptor (beta chain) sequence, with context. Source study methods: Scientists estimated how many nucleated cells there were by amplifying reference gene primers. Assay: immunoSEQ multiplex PCR; the TCRdb copy retains only in-frame clones and omits some. The V and J calls and clone size were taken over from that table, and D and trimming were inferred from the DNA. The sample lists approximately 350,000 clones, about 90% seen once, with about 3% in the top ten. This sample was taken from a study of blood T cell repertoires in COVID-19. The overall study: The United States, Italy and Spain supplied acute and convalescent COVID-19 samples.

Seattle patients were enrolled during active infection and followed longitudinally. V lost 1 base, J lost 0 bases, and 5 bases stayed unmatched. Germline assignment: CDR1 SGHRS and CDR2 YFSETQ. The CDR3 is made up of 17 amino acids. The TCR comes from a woman under 40 with COVID-19, enrolled during active disease. The material sequenced was peripheral blood. The V gene is TRBV5-1, the J gene TRBJ1-3; TRBD1 matches at 9 bases. The CDR3 region has the DNA TGCGCCAGCAGCTTGTCCGGGACAGGGAGCTCTGGAAACACCATATATTTT. It yields the protein CASSLSGTGSSGNTIYF.